This T cell receptor beta chain was captured by sequencing in a study of T cell responses to AZD1222 COVID-19 vaccine. Concerning this clone itself: The antigen remains undetermined.

Study-wide results and caveats: In a largely white British group with more females than males, clonal diversity was possibly underestimated. The number of AZD1222 recipients seropositive at baseline was only five to seven. Repertoires were sampled only after the peak T cell response.

Only in-frame clones appear in the TCRdb table, and some are missing; sequencing was by immunoSEQ multiplex PCR. The sample records around 110,000 clones, about 90% being singletons. The germline V gene has CDR1 SGHTA and CDR2 FQGNSA. Deletions cut 5 bases from V and 1 base from J, with 5 bases between. This CDR3 has 12 residues. The source was peripheral blood, collected 28 days after the second AZD1222 dose. The sequence came from an adult who received the AZD1222 COVID-19 vaccine. J is TRBJ2-5 and V is TRBV7-2; D remains ambiguous. CDR3 nucleotide sequence: TGTGCCAGCAGCCTCCGCCAAGAGACCCAGTACTTC. It encodes CASSLRQETQYF. The full variable domain, its missing parts supplied by reference TRBV7-2 and TRBJ2-5, is GAGVSQSPSNKVTEKGKDVELRCDPISGHTALYWYRQSLGQGLEFLIYFQGNSAPDKSGLPSDRFSAERTGGSVSTLTIQRTQQEDSAVYLCASSLRQETQYFGPGTRLLVL.